A single sample is the source of the 21 T cell receptor beta chains below, sequenced in a study of shared clonotypes between healthy human individuals (dated by TCRdb to about 2020). To prepare the library, the immunoSEQ multiplex PCR assay was applied. Drawn from immuneACCESS, this table holds only the in-frame rearrangements with V and J called that TCRdb kept. Clones are partly lost; checked studies trace under half to an unresolved V gene and leave the rest unexplained. Within this sample are about 1.5 million clones, with over 95% of them counted one time only. 0.95% to 1.5% of the sample belongs to the ten largest clones. The sample taken for sequencing was naive CD4+ T cells sorted from blood. The label giving this sample's cell subset or site can be read as: CD45RA+ positively selected. Receptors originate from a man aged 30 to 45 in good health.

The chain carries TRBV6-1 and TRBJ2-7; D is uncertain. Germline lookup yields CDR1 MNHNS and CDR2 SASEGT. The ends were cut back, 0 bases at V and 4 bases at J, with 13 bases in the middle. The CDR3 is made up of 15 amino acids. This CDR3 is CASSEALLDVYEQYF. The CDR3 coding sequence is TGTGCCAGCAGTGAAGCGCTTCTGGACGTATACGAGCAGTACTTC.

This chain joins TRBV6-1 and TRBJ2-2; no clear D. CDR3 length: 14 residues. The V end lost 6 bases, the J end lost 1 base, and 9 bases lay between the germline ends. Germline-derived CDR1 and CDR2 are MNHNS and SASEGT. Written as DNA, the CDR3 is TGTGCCAGCAGCCCTTTCAGGAACACCGGGGAGCTGTTTTTT. Translation gives CASSPFRNTGELFF.

CDR3 sequence reads: CASSAWDDVETQYF. In nucleotides, the CDR3 is TGTGCCAGCAGCGCGTGGGACGACGTGGAGACCCAGTACTTC. The rearrangement links TRBV7-2 to TRBJ2-5; D possibly matches TRBD1 or TRBD2 (5 bases each). The CDR3 runs 14 residues. Germline V lookup: CDR1 SGHTA, CDR2 FQGNSA. V was shortened by 5 bases and J by 5 bases, with 15 bases between the two germline ends.

This chain joins TRBV27 and TRBJ1-2; tentatively, D is TRBD1 (6 bases). The CDR3 spans 14 residues. V was shortened by 5 bases and J by 5 bases, with 15 bases between the two germline ends. Germline CDR1 and CDR2: MNHEY and SMNVEV (reference sequence). For the CDR3, the DNA is TGTGCCAGCAGTCTCACAGGGTGGGCGTATGGCTACACCTTC. Its protein is CASSLTGWAYGYTF.

This clone has just one count. The chain uses TRBV7-9 and TRBJ1-1; possible D gene TRBD1, 5 bases. Trimming took off 1 base at V and 1 base at J, with 13 bases between the two ends. Germline values: CDR1 SEHNR, CDR2 FQNEAQ (reference sequence). The CDR3 is 16 amino acids. CDR3: CASSLVGRVGNTEAFF. CDR3 sequence (DNA): TGTGCCAGCAGCTTAGTGGGACGGGTCGGGAACACTGAAGCTTTCTTT.

This chain links TRBV11-2 with TRBJ2-2; D unresolved. V was shortened by 8 bases and J by 1 base, with 2 bases between the two germline ends. The CDR3 is 11 amino acids. Germline values: CDR1 SGHAT, CDR2 FQNNGV. The CDR3 spells CASRNTGELFF. The CDR3, as DNA: TGTGCCAGCCGGAACACCGGGGAGCTGTTTTTT.

The rearrangement joins TRBV6-1 to TRBJ2-7, with D possibly TRBD2 on 7 matching bases. Germline loops: CDR1 MNHNS, CDR2 SASEGT. This CDR3 has 14 amino acids. Between the trimmed V and J ends, which lost 6 bases and 0 bases, there was a span of 12 bases. The CDR3 DNA sequence: TGTGCCAGCAGCGGGGGCGGGAGCTCCTACGAGCAGTACTTC. Protein: CASSGGGSSYEQYF.

The rearrangement links TRBV7-2 to TRBJ2-1; possibly TRBD1 for D (5 bases). CDR1 and CDR2 from the germline V gene are SGHTA and FQGNSA. This CDR3 has 15 amino acids. The V end was cut by 5 bases, the J end by 1 base, with 12 bases between. The CDR3 bases are TGTGCCAGCAGCCCCGACGGACAATCCTACAATGAGCAGTTCTTC. Translation gives CASSPDGQSYNEQFF.

The V gene is TRBV7-2, the J gene TRBJ2-1; 7 positions agree with TRBD1. CDR1 and CDR2 (germline): SGHTA, FQGNSA. V shed 3 bases and J 2 bases; nucleotides not matched to a gene: 7. The CDR3 is made up of 16 amino acids. CDR3 region: CASSFYPGTAYNEQFF. The CDR3 DNA reads as TGTGCCAGCAGCTTTTACCCCGGGACAGCCTACAATGAGCAGTTCTTC.

This clone was picked up one time. This chain uses TRBV11-2 with TRBJ2-7, with D perhaps matching TRBD2 (6 bases). Trimming cost V 3 bases and J 7 bases, with 16 bases left between them. This CDR3 has 14 amino acids. Germline V lookup: CDR1 SGHAT, CDR2 FQNNGV. The CDR3 DNA is TGTGCCAGCAGCTTTCGGGGGAGTTTGAGGGAGCAGTACTTC. Translating it yields CASSFRGSLREQYF.

This clone showed up just a few times. CDR3 region: CASSTGTSGTDTQYF. In nucleotides, the CDR3 is TGTGCCAGCAGCACCGGGACTAGCGGCACAGATACGCAGTATTTT. The chain has TRBV27 and TRBJ2-3; 10 bases map to TRBD2. CDR3 length: 15 amino acids. CDR1 and CDR2 (germline): MNHEY, SMNVEV (reference sequence). With 6 bases clipped from V and 1 base from J, the junction kept 4 bases outside the gene matches.

A word on this clone: The sample carries other DNA sequences with the same CDR3. The CDR3, as DNA: TGCAGTGCTAGAGTAACCCATGAGCAGTACTTC. It translates to CSARVTHEQYF. This chain joins TRBV20-1 and TRBJ2-7; the D is unclear. Trimming stripped 1 base from V and 7 bases from J, with 8 bases between. The CDR3 is 11 amino acids. Germline CDR1 DFQATT, CDR2 SNEGSKA (reference sequence).

The chain couples TRBV6-6 to TRBJ1-4; weak D call: TRBD1 (5 bases). The CDR3 is 14 amino acids. V was cut by 6 bases and J by 5 bases, with 13 bases left in between. Germline V CDR1 and CDR2: MNHNY, SVGAGI (reference sequence). CDR3 amino acids: CASRESGSNEKLFF. CDR3 nucleotides: TGTGCCAGCAGGGAGTCAGGGTCCAATGAAAAACTGTTTTTT.

This chain links TRBV10-1 with TRBJ2-1; a weak D match, TRBD1 (5 bases). This CDR3 is built from 16 residues. V was clipped by 0 bases and J by 5 bases, with 14 bases between them. Germline-derived CDR1 and CDR2 are WNHNN and SYGVQD (reference sequence). CDR3 DNA: TGCGCCAGCAGTGAGTCGTCAGGGCTGCCAAACAATGAGCAGTTCTTC. Its translation: CASSESSGLPNNEQFF.

V is TRBV27 and J is TRBJ2-3; 11 bases fit TRBD1. Germline-derived CDR1 and CDR2 are MNHEY and SMNVEV (reference sequence). This CDR3 region has 15 residues. Trimming cost V 10 bases and J 0 bases; bases outside gene matches: 6. The CDR3 bases are TGTGCCACCGGACAGGGGGCCTTAAGCACAGATACGCAGTATTTT. Protein: CATGQGALSTDTQYF.

V is TRBV7-9 and J is TRBJ1-1; 11 positions agree with TRBD1. The CDR3 consists of 14 residues. CDR1 and CDR2 (germline): SEHNR, FQNEAQ (reference sequence). V lost 5 bases, J lost 5 bases, and 4 bases stayed unmatched. CDR3 sequence: CASSRTGGETEAFF. As DNA, the CDR3 is TGTGCCAGCAGCCGGACAGGGGGCGAGACTGAAGCTTTCTTT.

The sample holds one count of this clone. V usage is TRBV5-3 and J usage is TRBJ1-5; D is ambiguous. TRBV5-3 is an ORF for which the function is uncertain. This CDR3 is 13 amino acids long. V was pared by 4 bases and J by 6 bases, with 11 bases between. CDR3 sequence (DNA): TGTGCCAGAAGCGGCGCCGGAGGTCAGCCCCAGCATTTT. It specifies CARSGAGGQPQHF.

V is TRBV9 and J is TRBJ2-1, with 8 bases matching TRBD2. Trimming cost V 0 bases and J 6 bases; bases outside gene matches: 5. Germline V CDR1 and CDR2: SGDLS, YYNGEE. The CDR3 runs 15 residues. In DNA, the CDR3 is TGTGCCAGCAGCGTAGCGGGGACTAGTTCCAATGAGCAGTTCTTC. Protein product: CASSVAGTSSNEQFF.

V usage is TRBV28 and J usage is TRBJ2-3, with D perhaps matching TRBD2 (5 bases). The CDR3 has 16 residues. The germline CDR1 and CDR2 sequences are MDHEN and SYDVKM. The V end was cut by 4 bases, the J end by 0 bases, with 14 bases between. DNA of the CDR3: TGTGCCAGCAGTTACCCTCGGGGATCTAGCACAGATACGCAGTATTTT. As protein: CASSYPRGSSTDTQYF.

The chain has TRBV5-8 and TRBJ1-1; D possibly corresponds to TRBD1 (5 bases). V gave up 4 bases and J gave up 6 bases, with 13 bases separating them. CDR1 is SGHTS and CDR2 is YDEGEE in the germline V gene. The CDR3 has 13 residues. The CDR3, as DNA: TGTGCCAGCAGCCTCGGGCCGGGGGCTGAAGCTTTCTTT. Translated: CASSLGPGAEAFF. Drawing the rest from reference TRBV5-8 and TRBJ1-1, the complete variable domain is EAGVTQSPTHLIKTRGQQATLRCSPISGHTSVYWYQQALGLGLQFLLWYDEGEERNRGNFPPRFSGRQFPNYSSELNVNALELEDSALYLCASSLGPGAEAFFGQGTRLTVV.

The chain links TRBV2 to TRBJ2-7, with D perhaps given as TRBD1 or TRBD2 (6 bases each). There are 16 residues in the CDR3. V dropped 8 bases and J dropped 0 bases, with 20 bases sitting between them. Germline V gene data show CDR1 as SNHLY and CDR2 as FYNNEI. The CDR3 DNA reads as TGTGCCAGCCGGGGGAGTAGAGACAGGAGCTCCTACGAGCAGTACTTC. It is translated as CASRGSRDRSSYEQYF.